This passage covers 32 T cell receptor beta chains from one sample sequenced in a study of early T cells in non-severe SARS-CoV-2 infection. TCRdb re-called the 5' RACE reads with MiXCR, one entry per CDR3 protein. The sample includes 35,000 to 45,000 distinct CDR3 sequences, under 7% of them seen just once. The input for sequencing was whole blood, taken at baseline. The source is an adult who was a healthcare worker with PCR-confirmed SARS-CoV-2 infection or an uninfected control (not recorded which).

This clonotype was found many times. J is TRBJ1-1 and V is TRBV6-5; TRBD1 agrees at 8 bases. V lost 5 bases and J lost 4; bases outside the gene matches: 9. The CDR3 runs 15 residues. Per germline, CDR1 MNHEY and CDR2 SVGAGI. The CDR3 bases are TGTGCCAGCAGTCTTAGGGCAGGGGGCGGCACTGAAGCTTTCTTT. Amino acids: CASSLRAGGGTEAFF.

This clonotype occurred many times. The genes are TRBV4-2 and TRBJ2-3; D remains unclear. CDR3 length equals 14 residues. The V gene's germline CDR1 is LGHNA and CDR2 YNFKEQ. V was clipped by 0 bases and J by 1 base, with 5 bases between them. The CDR3 is CASSQDGGTDTQYF. The CDR3 DNA reads TGTGCCAGCAGCCAAGATGGGGGCACAGATACGCAGTATTTT.

In its sample, this clonotype was seen a few times. The V gene is TRBV27, the J gene TRBJ1-6; TRBD1 matches at 7 bases. This CDR3 has 15 amino acids. V lost 5 bases to trimming and J lost 10 bases; unmatched junction nucleotides: 11. Germline assignment: CDR1 MNHEY and CDR2 SMNVEV (reference sequence). The CDR3 DNA follows: TGTGCCAGCAGTATACAGGGACAGTACATCTCACCCCTCCACTTT. It is translated as CASSIQGQYISPLHF.

There are many counts of this clonotype. This chain links TRBV15 with TRBJ2-2; tentatively, D is TRBD2 (6 bases). The CDR3 consists of 15 residues. The V gene lost 1 base and the J gene lost 8 bases, with 14 bases spanning the gap. Germline CDR1 is LNHNV and CDR2 is YYDKDF (reference sequence). Here the CDR3 DNA reads TGTGCCACCAGCAGAGTGGGGCGGGAACTTGGGGAGCTGTTTTTT. It specifies CATSRVGRELGELFF. Looking up the rest from reference TRBV15 and TRBJ2-2 gives the full variable domain: DAMVIQNPRYQVTQFGKPVTLSCSQTLNHNVMYWYQQKSSQAPKLLFHYYDKDFNNEADTPDNFQSRRPNTSFCFLDIRSPGLGDTAMYLCATSRVGRELGELFFGEGSRLTVL.

This clonotype has a handful of counts. The rearrangement links TRBV7-9 to TRBJ2-3, with 7 bases that match TRBD1. Unmatched junction bases numbered 5, after V lost 5 bases and J lost 0 bases. There are 15 residues in the CDR3. Germline V gives CDR1 SEHNR, CDR2 FQNEAQ (reference sequence). The CDR3 reads CASSPWDSSTDTQYF. The DNA of the CDR3 is TGTGCCAGCAGCCCCTGGGACAGTAGCACAGATACGCAGTATTTT.

This clonotype turned up a few times. The chain links TRBV20-1 to TRBJ2-1; possible D gene TRBD2, 5 bases. Germline CDR1 DFQATT, CDR2 SNEGSKA (reference sequence). V gave up 0 bases and J gave up 4 bases, with 16 bases separating them. The CDR3 runs 16 residues. The CDR3 DNA sequence: TGCAGTGCTAGAGATGATACCCGGGGAGTATACAATGAGCAGTTCTTC. Protein: CSARDDTRGVYNEQFF.

This clonotype was seen ten or more times. The chain links TRBV7-2 to TRBJ2-3, with 8 bases aligning to TRBD2. Germline CDR1 SGHTA, CDR2 FQGNSA. The ends lost 5 bases at V and 0 bases at J; junction bases unmatched: 4. The CDR3 has 15 amino acids. The DNA for the CDR3 is TGTGCCAGCAGCCGTACTAGCGGTAGCACAGATACGCAGTATTTT. This gives the protein CASSRTSGSTDTQYF.

The chain employs TRBV30 and TRBJ1-4; D is uncertain. V was clipped by 0 bases and J by 2 bases, with 10 bases between them. The CDR3 spans 15 residues. The germline gives CDR1 GTSNPN, CDR2 SVGIG (reference sequence). CDR3 residues: CAWSVGQVTNEKLFF. CDR3 nucleotides: TGTGCCTGGAGTGTAGGCCAGGTGACTAATGAAAAACTGTTTTTT.

This chain uses TRBV24-1 with TRBJ1-2; 8 nucleotides align to TRBD1. Germline V lookup: CDR1 KGHDR, CDR2 SFDVKD. The CDR3 covers 17 residues. The junction had 8 bases not matched to a gene; V was cut back by 3 bases and J by 0 bases. CDR3 sequence: CATSDGQGGGANYGYTF. The CDR3 nucleotides read TGTGCCACCAGTGATGGACAGGGCGGCGGAGCTAACTATGGCTACACCTTC.

This clonotype occurred a few times. V gene TRBV24-1 combines with J gene TRBJ2-3; the match to TRBD2 covers 10 bases. Trimming at V came to 0 bases and at J to 4 bases, leaving 6 bases not matched to a gene. Per germline, CDR1 KGHDR and CDR2 SFDVKD. This CDR3 spans 17 amino acids. CDR3 in DNA: TGTGCCACCAGTGATTTGCCTACTAGCGGGGTCTCAGATACGCAGTATTTT. Translating gives CATSDLPTSGVSDTQYF.

V and J are TRBV12-3 or TRBV12-4 and TRBJ2-1; perhaps D is TRBD1 or TRBD2 (6 bases each). V dropped 6 bases and J dropped 10 bases, with 22 bases sitting between them. The CDR3 consists of 15 residues. This chain's CDR3 is CASSPPTRGMWEQFF. In nucleotides, the CDR3 is TGTGCCAGCAGCCCGCCGACTAGGGGGATGTGGGAGCAGTTCTTC.

This chain joins TRBV12-3 or TRBV12-4 and TRBJ2-2; 13 bases are a match to TRBD2. The junction had 7 bases not matched to a gene; V was cut back by 7 bases and J by 5 bases. This CDR3 comprises 16 residues. For the CDR3, the DNA is TGTGCCAGCACCCGACCGACTAGCGGGAGGACCGGGGAGCTGTTTTTT. It is translated as CASTRPTSGRTGELFF.

This clonotype was seen a few times. CDR3 sequence (DNA): TGTGCCAGTAGTAGCCGGGACAGTTCCTACGAGCAGTACTTC. Translation: CASSSRDSSYEQYF. The gene calls are TRBV19 and TRBJ2-7, with 7 nucleotides matching TRBD1. The CDR3 runs 14 residues. Germline CDR1 reads LNHDA; CDR2 reads SQIVND (reference sequence). The ends lost 4 bases at V and 1 base at J; junction bases unmatched: 4.

This clonotype was recorded a few times. This sequence joins TRBV20-1 and TRBJ1-1; no definite D call. The CDR3 extends over 14 amino acids. Germline V lookup: CDR1 DFQATT, CDR2 SNEGSKA (reference sequence). V was trimmed by 6 bases and J by 3 bases, leaving 17 bases between them. The CDR3 is CSAKLGSSDTEAFF. CDR3 DNA: TGCAGTGCCAAATTAGGGAGCTCGGACACTGAAGCTTTCTTT.

This clonotype was counted ten times or more. The chain employs TRBV6-4 and TRBJ2-2; 13 positions match TRBD2. This CDR3 has 19 residues. The germline V gene has CDR1 MRHNA and CDR2 SNTAGT. J lost 4 bases, V lost 6 bases, and 14 bases had no gene match. The CDR3 DNA is TGTGCCAGCAGCGGACAGCCTGGGACTAGCGGGACGGGCACCGGGGAGCTGTTTTTT. It specifies CASSGQPGTSGTGTGELFF.

Many counts were recorded for this clonotype. The chain carries TRBV28 and TRBJ2-7; D possibly corresponds to TRBD1 (6 bases). The CDR3 totals 13 residues. Trimming cost V 5 bases and J 7 bases, with 15 bases left between them. CDR1 is MDHEN, CDR2 SYDVKM, per germline. CDR3: CASSLGTPPEQYF. CDR3 DNA: TGTGCCAGCAGTCTTGGGACACCGCCGGAGCAGTACTTC.

V and J are TRBV5-1 and TRBJ2-6; D may be TRBD2 (5 bases). Deletions cut 7 bases from V and 4 bases from J, with 9 bases between. The V gene's germline CDR1 is SGHRS and CDR2 YFSETQ. The CDR3 spans 13 residues. This CDR3 reads CASRGSGANVLTF. The CDR3 DNA reads as TGCGCCAGCCGGGGTTCCGGGGCCAACGTCCTGACTTTC. The full variable domain, rest sourced from reference TRBV5-1 and TRBJ2-6, is KAGVTQTPRYLIKTRGQQVTLSCSPISGHRSVSWYQQTPGQGLQFLFEYFSETQRNKGNFPGRFSGRQFSNSRSEMNVSTLELGDSALYLCASRGSGANVLTFGAGSRLTVL.

The rearrangement uses TRBV2 and TRBJ2-7, with 9 bases that match TRBD2. Per the germline V gene, CDR1 is SNHLY and CDR2 is FYNNEI. The CDR3 loop spans 14 amino acids. J was trimmed by 0 bases and V by 6 bases; bases with no gene match: 3. The CDR3 region is CASRDSGSSYEQYF. CDR3 nucleotides: TGTGCCAGCAGAGATAGCGGGAGCTCCTACGAGCAGTACTTC.

In its sample, this clonotype was seen many times. The genes are TRBV20-1 and TRBJ1-2; no reliable D call. Germline lookup yields CDR1 DFQATT and CDR2 SNEGSKA (reference sequence). Trimming cost V 5 bases and J 5 bases, with 12 bases left between them. The CDR3 has 12 amino acids. Here the CDR3 DNA reads TGCAGTGCTGTGGTTACCGGTTATGGCTACACCTTC. Residues: CSAVVTGYGYTF.

This clonotype was observed at least ten times. The chain recombines TRBV28 with TRBJ2-3; 13 bases fit TRBD2. CDR1 and CDR2 (germline): MDHEN, SYDVKM. The CDR3 extends over 17 amino acids. V shed 8 bases, J shed 3 bases, and the junction held 11 bases outside the gene matches. CDR3 sequence (DNA): TGTGCCAGCGGTACTAGCGGGAGGGCCGGGGGGACAGATACGCAGTATTTT. This gives the protein CASGTSGRAGGTDTQYF. Variable domain in full (rest from reference TRBV28 and TRBJ2-3): DVKVTQSSRYLVKRTGEKVFLECVQDMDHENMFWYRQDPGLGLRLIYFSYDVKMKEKGDIPEGYSVSREKKERFSLILESASTNQTSMYLCASGTSGRAGGTDTQYFGPGTRLTVL.

The sample holds a few counts of this clonotype. The rearrangement joins TRBV27 to TRBJ2-7; 8 nucleotides agree with TRBD1. CDR1 and CDR2 from the germline V gene are MNHEY and SMNVEV (reference sequence). The CDR3 runs to 14 residues. Trimming took 7 bases from V and 2 from J; bases not matched to a gene: 7. CDR3 sequence (DNA): TGTGCCAGCACGCCCGACAGGGGAGCCTACGAGCAGTACTTC. Encoded protein: CASTPDRGAYEQYF.

The CDR3 here is CASSHGDRATAFF. The CDR3 DNA is TGTGCCAGCAGCCACGGGGACAGGGCGACGGCTTTCTTT. The V gene is TRBV4-2, the J gene TRBJ1-1, with 9 bases lining up with TRBD1. CDR1 and CDR2 (germline): LGHNA, YNFKEQ. V dropped 3 bases and J dropped 11; count of bases not matched to a gene: 7. This CDR3 has 13 amino acids.

This clonotype was detected many times. This chain uses TRBV6-2 or TRBV6-3 with TRBJ2-1; 7 bases map to TRBD2. V was pared by 1 base and J by 1 base, with 1 base of the junction left unmatched. The CDR3 spans 15 residues. Germline V gene data show CDR1 as MNHEY and CDR2 as SVGEGT. Here the CDR3 DNA reads TGTGCCAGCAGTTACTTCGGGGGGTCCTACAATGAGCAGTTCTTC. Amino acids: CASSYFGGSYNEQFF.

There are many counts of this clonotype. V gene TRBV27 combines with J gene TRBJ2-7, with D possibly matching TRBD1 (6 bases). V shed 0 bases and J shed 5 bases, with 14 bases lying between them. The CDR3 extends over 15 amino acids. Germline CDR1 and CDR2: MNHEY and SMNVEV (reference sequence). This CDR3 reads CASSLSFGGNHEQYF. The CDR3, as DNA: TGTGCCAGCAGTTTATCCTTTGGGGGCAACCACGAGCAGTACTTC.

This clonotype was counted at least ten times. The chain carries TRBV7-9 and TRBJ2-1, with TRBD1 matching over 9 bases. The length of the CDR3 is 15 residues. V was clipped by 3 bases and J by 4 bases; unmatched bases: 4. The germline CDR1 and CDR2 sequences are SEHNR and FQNEAQ (reference sequence). The CDR3 loop is CASSFQGTGYNEQFF. In nucleotides, the CDR3 is TGTGCCAGCAGCTTCCAAGGGACAGGGTACAATGAGCAGTTCTTC.

This clonotype was seen repeatedly, ten times or more. The rearrangement uses TRBV6-4 and TRBJ2-3, with TRBD2 identical over 10 bases. V gave up 3 bases and J gave up 3 bases; unmatched junction bases: 3. The CDR3 contains 15 residues. From germline, CDR1 is MRHNA and CDR2 SNTAGT. The CDR3 protein is CASSEGTSATDTQYF. The CDR3 DNA sequence: TGTGCCAGCAGTGAAGGGACTAGCGCTACAGATACGCAGTATTTT.

This clonotype was recorded a few times. The rearrangement joins TRBV7-8 to TRBJ2-5; D is possibly TRBD1 (6 bases). The CDR3 runs 15 residues. Deletions cut 1 base from V and 5 bases from J, with 14 bases between. Germline V CDR1 and CDR2: SGHVS, FQNEAQ. The CDR3 nucleotides read TGTGCCAGCAGCTTAGGTCAGGGGCATCGGGAGACCCAGTACTTC. Translated: CASSLGQGHRETQYF.

This clonotype was picked up a small number of times. The chain joins TRBV7-2 to TRBJ2-6; D may be TRBD1 or TRBD2 (5 bases each). The CDR3 runs 17 residues. Between the trimmed V and J ends, which lost 2 bases and 1 base, there was a span of 12 bases. Germline CDR1 is SGHTA and CDR2 is FQGNSA. The CDR3 nucleotides read TGTGCCAGCAGCTTATGGTCGGGACGGTCTGGGGCCAACGTCCTGACTTTC. Translating gives CASSLWSGRSGANVLTF.

This clonotype was recorded at least ten times. The V gene is TRBV7-2, the J gene TRBJ1-1; tentatively, D is TRBD1 (6 bases). Trimming removed 7 bases at V and 0 bases at J, with 12 bases between. The CDR3 contains 14 residues. CDR1 is SGHTA and CDR2 is FQGNSA in the germline V gene. CDR3 in amino acids: CASTPGTLNTEAFF. DNA for the CDR3: TGTGCCAGCACCCCTGGGACATTGAACACTGAAGCTTTCTTT.

This clonotype was seen ten or more times. The chain employs TRBV4-1 and TRBJ2-5; tentatively, D is TRBD1 or TRBD2 (5 bases each). The CDR3 totals 16 residues. V dropped 0 bases and J dropped 4 bases, with 15 bases sitting between them. Germline lookup yields CDR1 MGHRA and CDR2 YSYEKL. Written as DNA, the CDR3 is TGCGCCAGCAGCCAAGAAATTGCCGGGGCGGGAGAGACCCAGTACTTC. The encoded protein is CASSQEIAGAGETQYF.

This clonotype occurred many times. The chain uses TRBV10-3 and TRBJ1-6, with 10 bases identical to TRBD1. Per the germline V gene, CDR1 is ENHRY and CDR2 is SYGVKD. CDR3 length: 14 residues. The V and J ends lost 4 bases and 8 bases, in that order; junction bases with no gene match: 2. This CDR3 reads CAISGTGGHSPLHF. DNA for the CDR3: TGTGCCATCAGTGGGACAGGGGGTCATTCACCCCTCCACTTT.

As to this clonotype: A clone one base away is much larger, so this may be a read error. The J gene is TRBJ1-6, the V gene TRBV13; tentatively, D is TRBD1 (5 bases). The germline gives CDR1 PRHDT, CDR2 FYEKMQ (reference sequence). This CDR3 has 14 residues. The chain's CDR3 is CTSSLNQGNSPLHF. The DNA of the CDR3 is TGTACCAGCAGCTTAAATCAGGGCAATTCACCCCTCCACTTT.